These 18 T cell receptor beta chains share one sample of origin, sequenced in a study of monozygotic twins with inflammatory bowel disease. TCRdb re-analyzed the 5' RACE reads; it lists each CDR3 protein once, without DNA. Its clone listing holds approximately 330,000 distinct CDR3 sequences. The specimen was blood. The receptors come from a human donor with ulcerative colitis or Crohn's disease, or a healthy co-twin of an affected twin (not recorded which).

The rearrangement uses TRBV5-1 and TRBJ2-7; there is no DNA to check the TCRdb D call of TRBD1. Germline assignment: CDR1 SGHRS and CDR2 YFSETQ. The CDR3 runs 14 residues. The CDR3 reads CASSLAWDNYEQYF.

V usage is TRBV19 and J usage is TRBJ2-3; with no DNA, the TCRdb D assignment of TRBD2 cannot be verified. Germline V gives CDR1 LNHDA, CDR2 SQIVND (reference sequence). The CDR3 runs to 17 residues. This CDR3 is CASSILRTSGSAQAQYF.

The CDR3: CSATWTGSSYEQYF. The chain joins TRBV20-1 to TRBJ2-7. The CDR3 runs to 14 residues. CDR1 is DFQATT, CDR2 SNEGSKA, per germline (reference sequence).

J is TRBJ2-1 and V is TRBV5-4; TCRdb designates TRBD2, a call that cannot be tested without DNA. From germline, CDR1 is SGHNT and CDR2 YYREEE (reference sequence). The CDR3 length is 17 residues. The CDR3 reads CASSRTTSGGPHNEQFF.

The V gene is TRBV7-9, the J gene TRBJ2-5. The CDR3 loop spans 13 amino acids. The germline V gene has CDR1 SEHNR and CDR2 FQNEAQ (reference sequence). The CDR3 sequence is CASRLRPEETQYF.

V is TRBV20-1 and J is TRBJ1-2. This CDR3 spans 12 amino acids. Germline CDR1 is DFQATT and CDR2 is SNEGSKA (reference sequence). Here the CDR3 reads CSASPVGYGYTF.

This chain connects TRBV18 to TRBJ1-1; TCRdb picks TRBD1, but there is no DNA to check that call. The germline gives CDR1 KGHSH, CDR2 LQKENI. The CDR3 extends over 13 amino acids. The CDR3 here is CASSRQGYTEAFF.

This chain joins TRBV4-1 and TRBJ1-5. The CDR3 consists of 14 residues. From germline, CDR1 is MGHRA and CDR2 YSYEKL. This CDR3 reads CASSQDGGGQPQHF.

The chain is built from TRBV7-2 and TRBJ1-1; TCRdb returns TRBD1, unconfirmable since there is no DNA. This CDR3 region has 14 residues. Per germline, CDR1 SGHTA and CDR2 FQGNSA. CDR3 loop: CASSLRGWNTEAFF.

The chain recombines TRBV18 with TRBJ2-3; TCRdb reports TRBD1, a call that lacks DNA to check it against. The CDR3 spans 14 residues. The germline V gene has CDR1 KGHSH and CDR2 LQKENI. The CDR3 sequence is CASLTGSGSDTQYF.

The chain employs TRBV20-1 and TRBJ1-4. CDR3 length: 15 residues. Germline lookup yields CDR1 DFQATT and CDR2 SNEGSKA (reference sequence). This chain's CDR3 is CSARDRRATNEKLFF.

The CDR3 loop reads CAINHGLAGDNEQFF. The chain couples TRBV10-3 to TRBJ2-1; no DNA is available, so the TRBD2 call from TCRdb remains unchecked. This CDR3 region has 15 residues. Germline V lookup: CDR1 ENHRY, CDR2 SYGVKD.

The CDR3 region is CASSPNGQGTYNEQFF. The chain links TRBV5-1 to TRBJ2-1; without DNA, the TCRdb call of TRBD1 cannot be checked. This CDR3 spans 16 amino acids. The germline V gene encodes CDR1 SGHRS and CDR2 YFSETQ.

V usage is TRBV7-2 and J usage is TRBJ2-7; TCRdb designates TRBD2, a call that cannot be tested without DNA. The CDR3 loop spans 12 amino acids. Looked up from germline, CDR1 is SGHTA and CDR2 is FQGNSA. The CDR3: CASSRILREQYF. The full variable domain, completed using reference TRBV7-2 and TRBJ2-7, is GAGVSQSPSNKVTEKGKDVELRCDPISGHTALYWYRQSLGQGLEFLIYFQGNSAPDKSGLPSDRFSAERTGGSVSTLTIQRTQQEDSAVYLCASSRILREQYFGPGTRLTVT.

CDR3 sequence reads: CSARVGRGHQPQHF. The V and J genes are TRBV20-1 and TRBJ1-5; TCRdb names TRBD1, which stays unverified in the absence of DNA. The CDR3 covers 14 residues. Germline values: CDR1 DFQATT, CDR2 SNEGSKA (reference sequence).

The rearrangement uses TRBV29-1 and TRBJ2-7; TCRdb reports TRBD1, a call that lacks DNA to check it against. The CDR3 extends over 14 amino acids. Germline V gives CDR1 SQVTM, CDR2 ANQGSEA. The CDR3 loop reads CSVTAGQATYEQYF.

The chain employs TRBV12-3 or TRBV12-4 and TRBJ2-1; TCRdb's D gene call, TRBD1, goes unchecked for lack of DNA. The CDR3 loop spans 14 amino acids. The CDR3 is CASSPGREGNKQFF.

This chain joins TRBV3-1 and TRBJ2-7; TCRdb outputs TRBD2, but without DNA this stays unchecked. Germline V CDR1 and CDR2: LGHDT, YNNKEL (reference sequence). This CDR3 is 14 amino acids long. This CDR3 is CASRPKPSVGEQYF.